Sequencing of this T cell receptor (beta chain) was carried out in a study of OX40 agonist ivuxolimab in advanced cancers. Overall study: Patients took ivuxolimab, an agonistic anti-OX40 (CD134) antibody. Three individuals attained partial responses, comprising one hepatocellular carcinoma case and two cutaneous melanoma cases. The patients received ivuxolimab by intravenous route every 2 weeks at 0.01 to 10 mg/kg.

Method: immunoSEQ multiplex PCR; TCRdb's copy keeps in-frame clones and lacks some. The sample includes 60,000 to 80,000 clones, roughly 80% seen only once; the top ten take under 6%. The CDR3 totals 16 residues. Germline V lookup: CDR1 LGHNA, CDR2 YNFKEQ. The junction had 4 bases not matched to a gene; V was cut back by 5 bases and J by 0 bases. The sequence derives from an adult with an advanced solid tumor such as melanoma, head and neck, liver or kidney cancer. V and J are TRBV4-2 and TRBJ2-3; 11 bases are shared with TRBD2. The source material was CD4+ or CD8+ T cells sorted from blood, sampled in a trial of the OX40 agonist ivuxolimab. In nucleotides, the CDR3 is TGTGCCAGCAGCACTAGCGGGGGCGTTAGCACAGATACGCAGTATTTT. It specifies CASSTSGGVSTDTQYF.